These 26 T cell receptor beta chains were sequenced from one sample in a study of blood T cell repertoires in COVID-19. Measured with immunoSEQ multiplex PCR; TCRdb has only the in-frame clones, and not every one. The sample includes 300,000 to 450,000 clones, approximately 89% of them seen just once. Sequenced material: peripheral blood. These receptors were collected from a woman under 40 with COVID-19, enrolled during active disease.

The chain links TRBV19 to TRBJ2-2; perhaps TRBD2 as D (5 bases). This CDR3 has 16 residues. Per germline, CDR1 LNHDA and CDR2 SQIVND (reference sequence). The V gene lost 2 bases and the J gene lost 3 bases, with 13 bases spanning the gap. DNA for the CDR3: TGTGCCAGTAGTATAAATCCGGGAACCTACACCGGGGAGCTGTTTTTT. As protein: CASSINPGTYTGELFF.

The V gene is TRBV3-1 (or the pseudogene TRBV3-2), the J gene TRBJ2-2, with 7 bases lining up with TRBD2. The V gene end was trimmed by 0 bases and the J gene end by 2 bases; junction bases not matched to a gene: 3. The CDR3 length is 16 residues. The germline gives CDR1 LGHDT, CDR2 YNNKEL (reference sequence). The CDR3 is CASSQEATSNTGELFF. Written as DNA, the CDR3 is TGTGCCAGCAGCCAAGAAGCGACTAGCAACACCGGGGAGCTGTTTTTT.

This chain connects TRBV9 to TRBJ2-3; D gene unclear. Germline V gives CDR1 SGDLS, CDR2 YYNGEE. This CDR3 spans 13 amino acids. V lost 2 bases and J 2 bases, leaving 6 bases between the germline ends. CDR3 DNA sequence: TGTGCCAGCAGCGTCCAAATCACAGATACGCAGTATTTT. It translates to CASSVQITDTQYF.

CDR3: CASQLIYGYTF. CDR3 DNA: TGTGCCAGCCAGTTAATCTATGGCTACACCTTC. The chain has TRBV6-5 and TRBJ1-2; D is unresolved. The CDR3 spans 11 residues. Germline CDR1 reads MNHEY; CDR2 reads SVGAGI. The V gene lost 8 bases and the J gene lost 4 bases, with 8 bases spanning the gap.

CDR3 in amino acids: CSVTSGGNYEQYF. The CDR3 DNA sequence: TGCAGCGTCACTAGCGGGGGTAACTACGAGCAGTACTTC. The V and J genes are TRBV29-1 and TRBJ2-7, with 11 bases lining up with TRBD2. V shed 6 bases and J 3 bases; nucleotides not matched to a gene: 4. Germline V gives CDR1 SQVTM, CDR2 ANQGSEA. CDR3 length: 13 residues.

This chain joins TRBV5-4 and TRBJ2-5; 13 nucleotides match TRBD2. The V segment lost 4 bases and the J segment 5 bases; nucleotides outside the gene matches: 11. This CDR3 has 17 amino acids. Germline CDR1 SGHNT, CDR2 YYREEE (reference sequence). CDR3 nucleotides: TGTGCCAGCAGCCTACGGACTAGCGGGAGTGAGGGGGAGACCCAGTACTTC. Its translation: CASSLRTSGSEGETQYF. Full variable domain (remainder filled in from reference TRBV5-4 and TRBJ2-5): ETGVTQSPTHLIKTRGQQVTLRCSSQSGHNTVSWYQQALGQGPQFIFQYYREEENGRGNFPPRFSGLQFPNYSSELNVNALELDDSALYLCASSLRTSGSEGETQYFGPGTRLLVL.

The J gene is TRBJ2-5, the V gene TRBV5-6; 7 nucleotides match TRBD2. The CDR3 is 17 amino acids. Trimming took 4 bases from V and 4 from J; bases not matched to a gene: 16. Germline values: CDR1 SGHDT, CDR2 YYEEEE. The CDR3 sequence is CASSVRAATSRGETQYF. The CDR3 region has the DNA TGTGCCAGCAGCGTACGAGCGGCGACTAGCCGGGGAGAGACCCAGTACTTC.

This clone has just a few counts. The CDR3 protein is CASSLGGGTYEQYF. The CDR3 coding sequence is TGTGCCAGCAGCCTAGGGGGCGGAACCTACGAGCAGTACTTC. The V gene is TRBV7-2, the J gene TRBJ2-7; the match to TRBD1 covers 7 bases. Germline values: CDR1 SGHTA, CDR2 FQGNSA. This CDR3 region has 14 residues. With 5 bases clipped from V and 2 bases from J, the junction kept 6 bases outside the gene matches.

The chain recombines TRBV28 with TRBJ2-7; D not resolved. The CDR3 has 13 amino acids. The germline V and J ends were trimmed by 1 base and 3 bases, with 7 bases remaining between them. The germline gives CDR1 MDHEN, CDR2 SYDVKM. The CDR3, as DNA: TGTGCCAGCAGTTTATCTTTTAGCTACGAGCAGTACTTC. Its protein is CASSLSFSYEQYF.

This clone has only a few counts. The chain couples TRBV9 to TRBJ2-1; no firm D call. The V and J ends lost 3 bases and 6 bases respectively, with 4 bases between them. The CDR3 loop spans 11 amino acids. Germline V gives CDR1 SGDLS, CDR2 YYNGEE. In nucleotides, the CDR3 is TGTGCCAGCAGCGCCAGCAATGAGCAGTTCTTC. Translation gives CASSASNEQFF.

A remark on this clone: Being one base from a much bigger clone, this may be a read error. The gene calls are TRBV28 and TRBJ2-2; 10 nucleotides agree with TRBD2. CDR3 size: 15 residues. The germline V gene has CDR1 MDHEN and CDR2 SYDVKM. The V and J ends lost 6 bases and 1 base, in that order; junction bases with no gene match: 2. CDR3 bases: TGTGCCAGCAGCCGGACTAGCGGGAACACCGGGGAGCTGTTTTTT. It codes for CASSRTSGNTGELFF.

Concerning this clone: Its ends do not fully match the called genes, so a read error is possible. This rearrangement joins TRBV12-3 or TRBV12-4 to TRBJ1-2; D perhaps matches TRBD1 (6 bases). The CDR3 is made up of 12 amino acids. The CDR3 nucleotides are TGTGCCAGCAGTTTACCTACAGGGATCCCCACATTC. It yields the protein CASSLPTGIPTF.

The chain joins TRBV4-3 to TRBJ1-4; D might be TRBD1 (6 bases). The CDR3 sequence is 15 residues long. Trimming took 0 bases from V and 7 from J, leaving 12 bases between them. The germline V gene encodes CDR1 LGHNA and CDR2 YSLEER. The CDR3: CASSQDRAGVEKLFF. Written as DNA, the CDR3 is TGCGCCAGCAGCCAAGATCGGGCAGGGGTTGAAAAACTGTTTTTT.

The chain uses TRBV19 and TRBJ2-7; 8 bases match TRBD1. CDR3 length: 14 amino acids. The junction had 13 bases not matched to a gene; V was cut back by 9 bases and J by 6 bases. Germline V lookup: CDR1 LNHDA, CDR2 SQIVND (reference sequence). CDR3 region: CASRGTGPSPEQYF. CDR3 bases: TGTGCCAGCAGGGGGACAGGACCGTCTCCCGAGCAGTACTTC.

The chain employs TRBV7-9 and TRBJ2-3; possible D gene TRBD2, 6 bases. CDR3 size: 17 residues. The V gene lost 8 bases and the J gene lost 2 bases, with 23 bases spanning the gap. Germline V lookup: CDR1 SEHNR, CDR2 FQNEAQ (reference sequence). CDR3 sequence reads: CASGPDYSGSLTDTQYF. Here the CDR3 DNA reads TGTGCCAGCGGCCCCGACTATAGCGGTTCTCTCACAGATACGCAGTATTTT.

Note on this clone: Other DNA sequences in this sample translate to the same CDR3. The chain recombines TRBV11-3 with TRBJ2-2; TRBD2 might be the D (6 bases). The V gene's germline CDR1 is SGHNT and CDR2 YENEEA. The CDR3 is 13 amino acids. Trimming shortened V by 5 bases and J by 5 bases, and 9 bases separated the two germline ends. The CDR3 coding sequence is TGTGCCAGCAGCCTGCGGGGAACCGGGGAGCTGTTTTTT. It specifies CASSLRGTGELFF.

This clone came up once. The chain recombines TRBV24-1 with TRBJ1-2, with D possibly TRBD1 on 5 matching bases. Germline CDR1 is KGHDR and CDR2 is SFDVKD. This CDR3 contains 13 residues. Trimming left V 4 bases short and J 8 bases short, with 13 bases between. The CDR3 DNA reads TGTGCCACCAGTGACCCAGGGCTGGAGGGCTACACCTTC. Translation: CATSDPGLEGYTF.

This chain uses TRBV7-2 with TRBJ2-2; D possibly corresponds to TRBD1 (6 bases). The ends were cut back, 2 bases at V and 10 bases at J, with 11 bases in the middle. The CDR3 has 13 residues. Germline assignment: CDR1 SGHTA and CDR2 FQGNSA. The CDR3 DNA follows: TGTGCCAGCAGCTTAACAGGGATAAAGGAGCTGTTTTTT. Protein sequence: CASSLTGIKELFF. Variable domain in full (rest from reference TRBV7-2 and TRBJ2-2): GAGVSQSPSNKVTEKGKDVELRCDPISGHTALYWYRQSLGQGLEFLIYFQGNSAPDKSGLPSDRFSAERTGGSVSTLTIQRTQQEDSAVYLCASSLTGIKELFFGEGSRLTVL.

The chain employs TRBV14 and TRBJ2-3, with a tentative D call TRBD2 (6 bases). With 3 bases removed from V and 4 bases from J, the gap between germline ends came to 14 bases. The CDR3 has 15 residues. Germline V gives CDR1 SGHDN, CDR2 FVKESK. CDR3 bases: TGTGCCAGCAGCCATGGGCTAGCGCTGCCAGATACGCAGTATTTT. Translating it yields CASSHGLALPDTQYF.

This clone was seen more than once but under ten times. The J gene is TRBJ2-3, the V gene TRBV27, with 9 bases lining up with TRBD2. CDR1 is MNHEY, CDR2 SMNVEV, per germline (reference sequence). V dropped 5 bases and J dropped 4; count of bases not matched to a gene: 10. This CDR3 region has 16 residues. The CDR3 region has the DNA TGTGCCAGCAGTGACTATAGCGGGAGTGGCGCAGATACGCAGTATTTT. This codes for CASSDYSGSGADTQYF.

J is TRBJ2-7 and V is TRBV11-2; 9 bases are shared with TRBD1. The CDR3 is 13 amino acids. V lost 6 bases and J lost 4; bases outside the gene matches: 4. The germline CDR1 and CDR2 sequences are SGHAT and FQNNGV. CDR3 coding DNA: TGTGCCAGCAGAGGACAGGGGCATTACGAGCAGTACTTC. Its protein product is CASRGQGHYEQYF.

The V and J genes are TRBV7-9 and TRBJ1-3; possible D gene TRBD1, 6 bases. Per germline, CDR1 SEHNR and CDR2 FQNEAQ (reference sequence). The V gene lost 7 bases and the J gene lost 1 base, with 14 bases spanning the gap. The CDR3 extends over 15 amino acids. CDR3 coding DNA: TGTGCCAGCAACGGGAGGGGGGGTTCTGGAAACACCATATATTTT. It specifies CASNGRGGSGNTIYF.

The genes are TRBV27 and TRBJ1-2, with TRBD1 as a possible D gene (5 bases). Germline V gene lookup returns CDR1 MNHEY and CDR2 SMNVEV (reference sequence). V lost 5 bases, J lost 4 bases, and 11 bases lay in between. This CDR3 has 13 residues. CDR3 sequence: CASSDPRGYGYTF. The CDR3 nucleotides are TGTGCCAGCAGTGATCCTAGGGGCTATGGCTACACCTTC.

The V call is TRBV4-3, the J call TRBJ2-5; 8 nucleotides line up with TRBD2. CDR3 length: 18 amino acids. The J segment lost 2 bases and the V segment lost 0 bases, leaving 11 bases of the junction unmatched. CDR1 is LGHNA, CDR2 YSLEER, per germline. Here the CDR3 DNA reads TGCGCCAGCAGCCAAGATCCCTTCGGAGCGGGAGTTCAAGAGACCCAGTACTTC. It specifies CASSQDPFGAGVQETQYF.

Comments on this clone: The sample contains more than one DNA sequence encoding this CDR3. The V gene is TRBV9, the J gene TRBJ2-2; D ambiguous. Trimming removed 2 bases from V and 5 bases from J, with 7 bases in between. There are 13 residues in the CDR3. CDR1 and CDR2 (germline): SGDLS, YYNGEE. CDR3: CASSVPGTGELFF. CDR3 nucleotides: TGTGCCAGCAGCGTGCCCGGGACCGGGGAGCTGTTTTTT.

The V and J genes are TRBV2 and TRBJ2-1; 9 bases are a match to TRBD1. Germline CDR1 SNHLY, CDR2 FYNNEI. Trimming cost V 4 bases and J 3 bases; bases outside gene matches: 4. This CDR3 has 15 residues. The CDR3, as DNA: TGTGCCAGCAGTGGTGACAGGGGGGACTACAATGAGCAGTTCTTC. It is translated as CASSGDRGDYNEQFF.